This entry features one T cell receptor (beta chain) sequence. The PCR used 60 Vbeta and 13 Jbeta primers. The assay was immunoSEQ multiplex PCR, and TCRdb's table has in-frame clones only and misses some. This repertoire shows just over 150,000 clones, roughly 80% found once; its top ten account for about 1.3%. This sample is part of a study of cytomegalovirus exposure and HLA in healthy donors. Study-wide background: A preliminary data release comprised roughly 80 million unique TCRs obtained from HLA-typed donors.

Donors likely had unrecorded immune exposures despite being nominally healthy when sampled. CDR1 is MNHNS, CDR2 SASEGT, per germline. CDR3 length: 14 residues. The V and J ends lost 5 bases and 4 bases respectively, with 15 bases between them. Material for sequencing was PBMCs. The chain carries TRBV6-1 and TRBJ2-7; D is possibly TRBD1 (6 bases). This TCR derives from a woman in her twenties or thirties in good health and CMV-seronegative. The CDR3 region is CASSLTGWGYEQYF. Written as DNA, the CDR3 is TGTGCCAGCAGTCTGACAGGTTGGGGGTACGAGCAGTACTTC.